The 12 T cell receptor beta chains below all came from one sample that was sequenced in a study of CD8 T cells in ankylosing spondylitis. TCRdb processed the 5' RACE reads anew with MiXCR; each CDR3 protein has one entry. The sample lists about 540,000 distinct CDR3 sequences, more than 9.5% occurring once. No cognate antigen is known for these TCRs. The study, taken as a whole, reports: Typical of ankylosing spondylitis blood, it appeared, was a TCR beta motif of fewer than ten highly homologous variants.

Sequenced sample: blood, either unsorted or a sorted T cell fraction (not recorded which). Source of these receptors: a male donor with ankylosing spondylitis.

This clonotype was picked up a small number of times. The V and J genes are TRBV3-1 and TRBJ2-7, with a possible D match to TRBD2 (7 bases). The CDR3 covers 17 residues. Germline assignment: CDR1 LGHDT and CDR2 YNNKEL (reference sequence). V shed 1 base and J shed 1 base, with 17 bases lying between them. The CDR3 nucleotides read TGTGCCAGCAGCCAAGGGGAGGGGGACTACCTGTCCTACGAGCAGTACTTC. Its translation is CASSQGEGDYLSYEQYF.

This clonotype was counted at least ten times. V gene TRBV3-1 combines with J gene TRBJ2-5; D is unclear. Trimming took 3 bases from V and 1 from J, leaving 3 bases between them. Per germline, CDR1 LGHDT and CDR2 YNNKEL (reference sequence). CDR3 length: 12 residues. DNA of the CDR3: TGTGCCAGCAGCCAGACCCAAGAGACCCAGTACTTC. Its protein is CASSQTQETQYF.

The CDR3 sequence: CASSEHYYKEETQYF. For the CDR3, the DNA is TGTGCCAGCAGTGAGCACTACTATAAGGAAGAGACCCAGTACTTC. This rearrangement joins TRBV2 to TRBJ2-5; D remains unclear. Germline V gene data show CDR1 as SNHLY and CDR2 as FYNNEI. This CDR3 is 15 amino acids long. V dropped 3 bases and J dropped 3 bases, with 14 bases sitting between them.

There are a few counts of this clonotype. The genes are TRBV20-1 and TRBJ2-7, with 10 bases that match TRBD2. Germline V lookup: CDR1 DFQATT, CDR2 SNEGSKA (reference sequence). The CDR3 is 14 residues long. J gave up 4 bases and V 6 bases, and 9 bases lay outside the gene matches. Here the CDR3 reads CSAAKASGSYEQYF. In DNA, the CDR3 is TGCAGTGCCGCCAAGGCTAGCGGGAGTTACGAGCAGTACTTC.

Ten or more counts support this clonotype. V is TRBV7-2 and J is TRBJ2-2; 9 bases are a match to TRBD2. The V gene end was trimmed by 1 base and the J gene end by 5 bases; junction bases not matched to a gene: 8. The germline CDR1 and CDR2 sequences are SGHTA and FQGNSA. This CDR3 comprises 17 residues. CDR3 coding DNA: TGTGCCAGCAGCTTAGTCATCAGCGGGAGGAATACCGGGGAGCTGTTTTTT. Translation gives CASSLVISGRNTGELFF.

The rearrangement links TRBV24-1 to TRBJ2-1, with 11 positions matching TRBD2. J was trimmed by 3 bases and V by 3 bases; bases with no gene match: 6. CDR1 is KGHDR, CDR2 SFDVKD, per germline. There are 17 residues in the CDR3. Written as DNA, the CDR3 is TGTGCCACCAGTGATACCGGGACTAGCGGTAACTACAATGAGCAGTTCTTC. The encoded protein is CATSDTGTSGNYNEQFF.

This clonotype turned up a few times. The V call is TRBV24-1, the J call TRBJ2-3, with 9 bases aligning to TRBD1. V dropped 3 bases and J dropped 0; count of bases not matched to a gene: 0. The CDR3 consists of 15 residues. The V gene's germline CDR1 is KGHDR and CDR2 SFDVKD. CDR3 DNA: TGTGCCACCAGTGATGGGACAGGGAGCACAGATACGCAGTATTTT. Protein: CATSDGTGSTDTQYF.

This clonotype was seen at least ten times. The chain has TRBV12-3 or TRBV12-4 and TRBJ1-6; 7 bases are a match to TRBD1. The CDR3 runs to 14 residues. J was trimmed by 10 bases and V by 7 bases; bases with no gene match: 10. The CDR3 sequence is CASNSDRVRSPLHF. CDR3 DNA: TGTGCCAGCAACTCAGACAGGGTACGATCACCCCTCCACTTT.

This clonotype was recorded at least ten times. This chain uses TRBV7-9 with TRBJ1-1; D unresolved. The CDR3 sequence is 16 residues long. CDR1 SEHNR and CDR2 FQNEAQ come from the germline V gene (reference sequence). Trimming cost V 0 bases and J 2 bases, with 13 bases left between them. The CDR3: CASSLAYIETNTEAFF. The CDR3 DNA reads as TGTGCCAGCAGCTTAGCCTACATCGAAACAAACACTGAAGCTTTCTTT. Full variable domain (outside the CDR3, taken from reference TRBV7-9 and TRBJ1-1): DTGVSQNPRHKITKRGQNVTFRCDPISEHNRLYWYRQTLGQGPEFLTYFQNEAQLEKSRLLSDRFSAERPKGSFSTLEIQRTEQGDSAMYLCASSLAYIETNTEAFFGQGTRLTVV.

This clonotype showed up just a few times. The chain has TRBV7-9 and TRBJ2-1; 9 nucleotides align to TRBD1. Germline CDR1 SEHNR, CDR2 FQNEAQ (reference sequence). The CDR3 covers 16 residues. The J segment lost 2 bases and the V segment lost 5 bases, leaving 7 bases of the junction unmatched. CDR3 bases: TGTGCCAGCAGCCATACGGACAGGGGAGCCTACAATGAGCAGTTCTTC. Residues: CASSHTDRGAYNEQFF.

The rearrangement joins TRBV20-1 to TRBJ2-2, with a weak D call TRBD2 (5 bases). CDR3 length equals 12 residues. Germline CDR1 is DFQATT and CDR2 is SNEGSKA (reference sequence). With 6 bases removed from V and 8 bases from J, the gap between germline ends came to 13 bases. CDR3: CSAQLGFGELFF. In DNA, the CDR3 is TGCAGTGCCCAACTAGGTTTTGGGGAGCTGTTTTTT.

In its sample, this clonotype was seen a few times. The chain carries TRBV3-1 and TRBJ2-2; 13 nucleotides line up with TRBD2. The CDR3 runs 21 residues. Germline V gives CDR1 LGHDT, CDR2 YNNKEL (reference sequence). The V and J ends lost 0 bases and 4 bases, in that order; junction bases with no gene match: 14. The CDR3: CASSQDQVTGGLAGLTGELFF. In nucleotides, the CDR3 is TGTGCCAGCAGCCAAGATCAGGTGACAGGGGGACTAGCGGGGCTCACCGGGGAGCTGTTTTTT.